Shown below are 22 T cell receptor beta chains from a single sample sequenced in a study of identifying expanded T cells in peripheral blood. The assay was immunoSEQ multiplex PCR, and TCRdb's table has in-frame clones only and misses some. Of around 95,000 clones in the sample, roughly 88% are singletons; the top ten hold around 5%. Sequenced sample: blood. These receptors all stem from a person aged 18 to 70 in good health.

The chain uses TRBV7-9 and TRBJ2-5, with D perhaps matching TRBD1 (5 bases). V gave up 3 bases and J gave up 5 bases, with 13 bases separating them. The CDR3 spans 14 residues. The germline V gene encodes CDR1 SEHNR and CDR2 FQNEAQ (reference sequence). DNA of the CDR3: TGTGCCAGCAGCTTTGCGGCAGGGCGGGAGACCCAGTACTTC. The encoded protein is CASSFAAGRETQYF.

The rearrangement uses TRBV5-1 and TRBJ2-2; D gene uncertain. The germline gives CDR1 SGHRS, CDR2 YFSETQ. Trimming removed 1 base at V and 6 bases at J, with 16 bases between. The CDR3 runs to 16 residues. The CDR3 DNA sequence: TGCGCCAGCAGCTTGACCCCTTTGACGGCACCCGGGGAGCTGTTTTTT. It codes for CASSLTPLTAPGELFF.

The gene calls are TRBV7-9 and TRBJ2-7, with 13 bases identical to TRBD2. The CDR3 length is 15 residues. Germline assignment: CDR1 SEHNR and CDR2 FQNEAQ (reference sequence). V trimming: 5 bases; J trimming: 2 bases; junction bases outside the gene matches: 3. CDR3 sequence (DNA): TGTGCCAGCAGCCCCGGGACTAGCGGGACCTACGAGCAGTACTTC. This gives the protein CASSPGTSGTYEQYF.

This clone was observed at least ten times. The chain recombines TRBV19 with TRBJ1-2, with D perhaps matching TRBD1 (6 bases). Germline assignment: CDR1 LNHDA and CDR2 SQIVND (reference sequence). The CDR3 length is 14 residues. Trimming cost V 11 bases and J 4 bases, with 20 bases left between them. The DNA of the CDR3 is TGTGCCTCCTCTTTACGGGGGGCCGTCTATGGCTACACCTTC. Its protein product is CASSLRGAVYGYTF. The variable domain in full, with the rest retrieved from reference TRBV19 and TRBJ1-2, is DGGITQSPKYLFRKEGQNVTLSCEQNLNHDAMYWYRQDPGQGLRLIYYSQIVNDFQKGDIAEGYSVSREKKESFPLTVTSAQKNPTAFYLCASSLRGAVYGYTFGSGTRLTVV.

The chain joins TRBV11-3 to TRBJ1-4; the D is unclear. Looked up from germline, CDR1 is SGHNT and CDR2 is YENEEA. CDR3 length: 13 residues. The ends were cut back, 5 bases at V and 3 bases at J, with 7 bases in the middle. In DNA, the CDR3 is TGTGCCAGCAGCCCGGGCCCTAATGAAAAACTGTTTTTT. It yields the protein CASSPGPNEKLFF.

V usage is TRBV29-1 and J usage is TRBJ2-3; TRBD2 aligns across 14 bases. Germline V gene sequence: CDR1 SQVTM, CDR2 ANQGSEA. J gave up 4 bases and V 6 bases, and 6 bases lay outside the gene matches. The CDR3 consists of 15 residues. The CDR3 loop reads CSVQGLAGEADTQYF. The DNA for the CDR3 is TGCAGCGTGCAGGGACTAGCGGGAGAAGCAGATACGCAGTATTTT.

The rearrangement joins TRBV5-1 to TRBJ2-1; possible D gene TRBD2, 6 bases. Per germline, CDR1 SGHRS and CDR2 YFSETQ. This CDR3 has 14 amino acids. With 4 bases removed from V and 8 bases from J, the gap between germline ends came to 16 bases. The CDR3 nucleotides are TGCGCCAGCAGCGCGAACGTAGGAGGGGATGAGCAGTTCTTC. Translating gives CASSANVGGDEQFF. Looking up the rest from reference TRBV5-1 and TRBJ2-1 gives the full variable domain: KAGVTQTPRYLIKTRGQQVTLSCSPISGHRSVSWYQQTPGQGLQFLFEYFSETQRNKGNFPGRFSGRQFSNSRSEMNVSTLELGDSALYLCASSANVGGDEQFFGPGTRLTVL.

Only one count was recorded for this clone. The rearrangement joins TRBV6-6 to TRBJ1-5, with D unclear. This CDR3 comprises 12 residues. Trimming took off 5 bases at V and 7 bases at J, with 9 bases between the two ends. Germline loops: CDR1 MNHNY, CDR2 SVGAGI (reference sequence). The CDR3 DNA reads as TGTGCCAGCAGTGCCCCTGGGCAGCCCCAGCATTTT. It codes for CASSAPGQPQHF.

To note about this clone: The sample carries other DNA sequences with the same CDR3. J is TRBJ2-7 and V is TRBV19; 7 bases line up with TRBD2. The germline V gene has CDR1 LNHDA and CDR2 SQIVND (reference sequence). There are 13 residues in the CDR3. V shed 0 bases and J 4 bases; nucleotides not matched to a gene: 0. CDR3 sequence: CASSIERGYEQYF. The CDR3 nucleotides are TGTGCCAGTAGTATAGAGCGGGGGTACGAGCAGTACTTC.

V usage is TRBV20-1 and J usage is TRBJ2-5; D call uncertain. Trimming removed 2 bases from V and 4 bases from J, with 5 bases in between. CDR1 is DFQATT, CDR2 SNEGSKA, per germline (reference sequence). The CDR3 has 11 amino acids. This CDR3 is CSARSGETQYF. CDR3 in DNA: TGCAGTGCTAGAAGTGGAGAGACCCAGTACTTC.

This clone occurred once. This chain joins TRBV6-5 and TRBJ2-1; D gene uncertain. The V and J ends lost 5 bases and 10 bases respectively, with 12 bases between them. This CDR3 is built from 12 residues. Germline CDR1 MNHEY, CDR2 SVGAGI. The DNA for the CDR3 is TGTGCCAGCAGTACCGGGTTTAAGGAGCAGTTCTTC. This codes for CASSTGFKEQFF.

V and J are TRBV13 and TRBJ2-7; D remains ambiguous. There are 11 residues in the CDR3. In germline, CDR1 is PRHDT, CDR2 FYEKMQ (reference sequence). With 3 bases removed from V and 7 bases from J, the gap between germline ends came to 7 bases. The CDR3 protein is CASSFGTEQYF. Here the CDR3 DNA reads TGTGCCAGCAGCTTCGGAACTGAGCAGTACTTC.

The gene calls are TRBV9 and TRBJ2-3, with 8 bases that match TRBD1. This CDR3 is 14 amino acids long. V was pared by 3 bases and J by 5 bases, with 5 bases of the junction left unmatched. CDR1 and CDR2 (germline): SGDLS, YYNGEE. CDR3 amino acids: CASSDQGAGDTQYF. The DNA for the CDR3 is TGTGCCAGCAGCGACCAGGGGGCTGGAGATACGCAGTATTTT.

In its sample, this clone was seen a few times. The chain joins TRBV7-2 to TRBJ1-3; the D gene is possibly TRBD1 (5 bases). The CDR3 covers 13 residues. Germline CDR1 SGHTA, CDR2 FQGNSA. Trimming stripped 5 bases from V and 4 bases from J, with 9 bases between. The CDR3 region is CASSPRQGNTIYF. The CDR3 DNA sequence: TGTGCCAGCAGCCCGCGACAGGGAAACACCATATATTTT.

This CDR3 is CASSVEAGKTQYF. In DNA form, the CDR3 reads TGTGCCAGCAGCGTAGAGGCGGGGAAGACCCAGTACTTC. The genes are TRBV9 and TRBJ2-5, with D possibly matching TRBD2 (6 bases). CDR3 size: 13 residues. The germline CDR1 and CDR2 sequences are SGDLS and YYNGEE. V was clipped by 0 bases and J by 6 bases, with 9 bases between them. Full variable domain (rest looked up from reference TRBV9 and TRBJ2-5): DSGVTQTPKHLITATGQRVTLRCSPRSGDLSVYWYQQSLDQGLQFLIQYYNGEERAKGNILERFSAQQFPDLHSELNLSSLELGDSALYFCASSVEAGKTQYFGPGTRLLVL.

The gene calls are TRBV4-1 and TRBJ1-5; D remains ambiguous. Germline-derived CDR1 and CDR2 are MGHRA and YSYEKL. The CDR3 is 16 amino acids. The V gene lost 0 bases and the J gene lost 7 bases, with 16 bases spanning the gap. CDR3 region: CASSQDDRNIGQPQHF. CDR3 in DNA: TGCGCCAGCAGCCAAGATGACCGTAATATAGGGCAGCCCCAGCATTTT.

This rearrangement joins TRBV11-2 to TRBJ1-4; D not resolved. CDR3 size: 14 residues. The V gene lost 5 bases and the J gene lost 2 bases, with 9 bases spanning the gap. Per germline, CDR1 SGHAT and CDR2 FQNNGV. CDR3 nucleotides: TGTGCCAGCAGCCCCCGTGGGACTAATGAAAAACTGTTTTTT. Its protein product is CASSPRGTNEKLFF.

This chain joins TRBV6-6 and TRBJ2-7; 11 bases fit TRBD2. Germline V gives CDR1 MNHNY, CDR2 SVGAGI (reference sequence). The CDR3 sequence is 15 residues long. The V segment lost 2 bases and the J segment 7 bases; nucleotides outside the gene matches: 7. This CDR3 reads CASSYGTSGSEEQYF. The CDR3 DNA reads TGTGCCAGCAGTTACGGGACTAGCGGTTCGGAGGAGCAGTACTTC.

The chain recombines TRBV5-4 with TRBJ1-4; 7 positions agree with TRBD1. V was clipped by 3 bases and J by 3 bases; unmatched bases: 2. The CDR3 length is 14 residues. Germline lookup yields CDR1 SGHNT and CDR2 YYREEE (reference sequence). The CDR3 spells CASSSGQPNEKLFF. The CDR3 bases are TGTGCCAGCAGCTCGGGACAGCCTAATGAAAAACTGTTTTTT.

Only one count was recorded for this clone. V gene TRBV19 combines with J gene TRBJ2-6; the match to TRBD1 covers 11 bases. J lost 15 bases, V lost 1 base, and 2 bases had no gene match. The CDR3 totals 13 residues. Germline CDR1 reads LNHDA; CDR2 reads SQIVND (reference sequence). Written as DNA, the CDR3 is TGTGCCAGTAGTATAGGGACAGGGGGCTACCTGACTTTC. Amino acids: CASSIGTGGYLTF.

The chain links TRBV6-6 to TRBJ1-5; no clear D gene. Germline V gene sequence: CDR1 MNHNY, CDR2 SVGAGI (reference sequence). This CDR3 spans 14 amino acids. With 5 bases removed from V and 3 bases from J, the gap between germline ends came to 11 bases. This chain's CDR3 is CASSDLGVNQPQHF. In nucleotides, the CDR3 is TGTGCCAGCAGTGACCTAGGCGTCAATCAGCCCCAGCATTTT.

J is TRBJ1-1 and V is TRBV4-1; the match to TRBD1 covers 8 bases. Germline CDR1 and CDR2: MGHRA and YSYEKL. The trim removed 1 base at V and 5 bases at J, leaving 15 bases unmatched. The CDR3 runs to 18 residues. The DNA for the CDR3 is TGCGCCAGCAGCCAAGCCTATGGGACAGGCACCCGCGGTACTGAAGCTTTCTTT. It yields the protein CASSQAYGTGTRGTEAFF.